This entry lists 2 T cell receptor beta chains sequenced from one sample in a study of long-term antiretroviral therapy in people with HIV (dated by TCRdb to between 2021 and 2024). The immunoSEQ hsTCRB v3.0 assay was used at survey level resolution for TRB variable region sequencing. Sourced from immuneACCESS, this table was stored by TCRdb with only in-frame sequences that have V and J called. A share of the clones is absent; for the studies checked, an unresolved V gene accounts for under half, and the remainder has no known explanation. Present in this sample are some 17,000 clones, under 85% of which were seen just once. Over 12% of the sample lies in the top ten. The sample was unsorted PBMCs, taken 2.1 years before starting antiretroviral therapy. The receptor source for this set is a man aged 30-40 years with HIV.

This chain connects TRBV28 to TRBJ2-7; 9 positions match TRBD2. After removal of 2 bases from V and 7 bases from J, the junction contained 9 bases not matched to a gene. CDR1 and CDR2 from the germline V gene are MDHEN and SYDVKM. This CDR3 contains 15 residues. The CDR3 region has the DNA TGTGCCAGCAGTTTACGTTCCGGACTAGCGTTTGAGCAGTACTTC. Encoded protein: CASSLRSGLAFEQYF.

This rearrangement joins TRBV11-3 to TRBJ2-7, with a possible D match to TRBD1 (6 bases). Trimming took 1 base from V and 3 from J, leaving 16 bases between them. The CDR3 totals 16 residues. CDR1 is SGHNT, CDR2 YENEEA, per germline. The CDR3 region is CASSLVSGTPIYEQYF. CDR3 DNA sequence: TGTGCCAGCAGCTTAGTTTCCGGGACACCTATCTACGAGCAGTACTTC.